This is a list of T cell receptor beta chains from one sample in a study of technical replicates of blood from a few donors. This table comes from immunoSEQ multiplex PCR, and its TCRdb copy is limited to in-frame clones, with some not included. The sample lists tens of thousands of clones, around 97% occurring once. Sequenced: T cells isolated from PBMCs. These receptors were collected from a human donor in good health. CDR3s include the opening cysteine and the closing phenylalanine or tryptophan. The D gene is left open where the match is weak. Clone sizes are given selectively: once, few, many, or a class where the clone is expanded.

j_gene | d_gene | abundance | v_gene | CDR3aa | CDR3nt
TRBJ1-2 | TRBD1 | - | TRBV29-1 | CSVGSPDRGRYGYTF | TGCAGCGTTGGAAGTCCGGACAGGGGGAGGTATGGCTACACCTTC
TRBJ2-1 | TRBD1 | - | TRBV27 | CASSPGQGSNEQFF | TGTGCCAGCAGCCCGGGACAGGGTTCGAATGAGCAGTTCTTC
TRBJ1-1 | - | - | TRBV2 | CASSLTEIGTEAFF | TGTGCCAGCAGTCTGACAGAAATCGGGACTGAAGCTTTCTTT
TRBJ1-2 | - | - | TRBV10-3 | CAISEGRLNYGYTF | TGTGCCATCAGTGAGGGGAGATTAAACTATGGCTACACCTTC
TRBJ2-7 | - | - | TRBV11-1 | CASSLAGRGYEQYF | TGTGCCAGCAGCCTCGCCGGCAGGGGCTACGAGCAGTACTTC
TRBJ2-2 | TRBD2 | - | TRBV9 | CASSVGGGMNTGELFF | TGTGCCAGCAGCGTAGGGGGAGGGATGAACACCGGGGAGCTGTTTTTT
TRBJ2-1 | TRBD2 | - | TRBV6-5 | CASSAIAGGNEQFF | TGTGCCAGCAGTGCAATAGCGGGGGGAAATGAGCAGTTCTTC
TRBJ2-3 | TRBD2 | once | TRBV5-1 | CASSFTAGVSTDTQYF | TGCGCCAGCAGCTTCACCGCGGGGGTCAGCACAGATACGCAGTATTTT
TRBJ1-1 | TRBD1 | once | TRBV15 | CATSRSGDSQAFF | TGTGCCACCAGCAGATCAGGGGACAGTCAAGCTTTCTTT
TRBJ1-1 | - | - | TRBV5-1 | CASSGGAGNTEAFF | TGCGCCAGCAGCGGGGGGGCGGGGAACACTGAAGCTTTCTTT
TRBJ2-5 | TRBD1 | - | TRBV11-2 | CASSHDRGETQYF | TGTGCCAGCAGCCACGACAGGGGAGAGACCCAGTACTTC
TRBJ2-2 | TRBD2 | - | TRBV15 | CATSRVGGRLSTGELFF | TGTGCCACCAGCAGAGTGGGCGGGAGGTTAAGCACCGGGGAGCTGTTTTTT
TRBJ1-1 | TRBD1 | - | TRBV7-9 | CASSWTGPEAFF | TGTGCCAGCAGCTGGACAGGGCCTGAAGCTTTCTTT
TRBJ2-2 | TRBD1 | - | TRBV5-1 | CASKAGGANTGELFF | TGCGCCAGCAAAGCAGGGGGCGCGAACACCGGGGAGCTGTTTTTT
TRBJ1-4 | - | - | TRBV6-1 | CASNTGKLNEKLFF | TGTGCCAGCAACACAGGGAAACTAAATGAAAAACTGTTTTTT
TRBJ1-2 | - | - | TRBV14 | CASSQGSVVGYTF | TGTGCCAGCAGCCAAGGGTCGGTGGTTGGCTACACCTTC
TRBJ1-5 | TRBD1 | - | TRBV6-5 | CASTTGNQPQHF | TGTGCCAGTACGACAGGGAACCAGCCCCAGCATTTT
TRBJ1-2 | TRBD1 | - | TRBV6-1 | CASSELRTGMGYTF | TGTGCCAGCAGTGAACTGAGGACAGGGATGGGCTACACCTTC